Shown below are 7 T cell receptor beta chains from a single sample sequenced in a study of blood T cell repertoires in COVID-19. Produced via immunoSEQ multiplex PCR; TCRdb's table is partial and in-frame only. Of around 330,000 clones listed, roughly 90% were seen once; the top ten hold about 2.4%. Sequencing was performed on PBMCs or T cells enriched from blood (not recorded which). These receptors came from a man aged 55 to 70 who had recovered from COVID-19.

Concerning this clone: At the DNA level, this CDR3 is encoded by other sequences in the same sample as well. The chain combines TRBV7-9 with TRBJ2-1; D may be TRBD1 (6 bases). The germline gives CDR1 SEHNR, CDR2 FQNEAQ (reference sequence). The CDR3 covers 12 residues. Deletions cut 2 bases from V and 8 bases from J, with 7 bases between. CDR3 nucleotides: TGTGCCAGCAGCTTATCAGGGGATGAGCAGTTCTTC. Protein: CASSLSGDEQFF.

This clone has just one count. This chain joins TRBV27 and TRBJ2-2; 9 nucleotides agree with TRBD2. The germline V gene has CDR1 MNHEY and CDR2 SMNVEV (reference sequence). After removal of 2 bases from V and 5 bases from J, the junction contained 9 bases not matched to a gene. The CDR3 is 17 amino acids. CDR3 residues: CASSLPPLAGRTGELFF. The CDR3 DNA reads TGTGCCAGCAGTTTACCCCCGCTAGCGGGACGGACCGGGGAGCTGTTTTTT.

The table lists this clone with a few counts. This chain links TRBV4-2 with TRBJ1-2; D is unclear. This CDR3 is built from 13 residues. Trimming took off 0 bases at V and 7 bases at J, with 9 bases between the two ends. CDR1 is LGHNA and CDR2 is YNFKEQ in the germline V gene. The CDR3 is CASSQESGFGYTF. In DNA, the CDR3 is TGTGCCAGCAGCCAAGAGTCCGGGTTTGGCTACACCTTC.

The rearrangement joins TRBV7-9 to TRBJ1-3; D is perhaps TRBD1 (5 bases). CDR1 is SEHNR, CDR2 FQNEAQ, per germline (reference sequence). V lost 5 bases and J lost 7, with 15 bases in between. The CDR3 is 14 amino acids. CDR3 DNA: TGTGCCAGCAGCCAGGACGGGACTTCGAACACCATATATTTT. It is translated as CASSQDGTSNTIYF.

The CDR3 coding sequence is TGCGCCAGCAGCCCCGGGTCAAACTCCTACAATGAGCAGTTCTTC. Its translation: CASSPGSNSYNEQFF. The chain links TRBV5-1 to TRBJ2-1; D remains ambiguous. The germline CDR1 and CDR2 sequences are SGHRS and YFSETQ. V lost 4 bases and J lost 0, with 11 bases in between. The CDR3 is 15 amino acids.

The V and J genes are TRBV7-2 and TRBJ2-4; 7 bases are a match to TRBD2. V trimming: 2 bases; J trimming: 0 bases; junction bases outside the gene matches: 4. Germline V gene lookup returns CDR1 SGHTA and CDR2 FQGNSA. The CDR3 is 16 residues long. The CDR3 sequence: CASSLTPGGAKNIQYF. Written as DNA, the CDR3 is TGTGCCAGCAGCTTAACCCCGGGAGGAGCCAAAAACATTCAGTACTTC.

This chain uses TRBV24-1 with TRBJ1-1; 8 positions match TRBD1. Germline loops: CDR1 KGHDR, CDR2 SFDVKD. Trimming took 4 bases from V and 11 from J; bases not matched to a gene: 8. There are 13 residues in the CDR3. CDR3 protein: CATSESRQGTAFF. The CDR3 nucleotides read TGTGCCACCAGTGAATCCAGACAGGGGACGGCTTTCTTT.